These 19 T cell receptor beta chains share one sample of origin, sequenced in a study of blood T cell repertoires in COVID-19. Produced via immunoSEQ multiplex PCR; TCRdb's table is partial and in-frame only. The sample lists 110,000 to 150,000 clones, roughly 88% occurring once. Material: peripheral blood. These receptors were collected from a man in his fifties or sixties with active or convalescent COVID-19.

The sample holds one count of this clone. The chain uses TRBV20-1 and TRBJ1-4; possible D gene TRBD1, 5 bases. Germline loops: CDR1 DFQATT, CDR2 SNEGSKA (reference sequence). CDR3 length equals 11 residues. Trimming took off 5 bases at V and 12 bases at J, with 13 bases between the two ends. This chain's CDR3 is CSASQGKELFF. For the CDR3, the DNA is TGCAGTGCTTCGCAGGGTAAAGAACTGTTTTTT.

The chain employs TRBV9 and TRBJ2-6; 16 positions match TRBD2. The germline V gene encodes CDR1 SGDLS and CDR2 YYNGEE. V dropped 4 bases and J dropped 0; count of bases not matched to a gene: 13. This CDR3 spans 22 amino acids. The CDR3 here is CASSPHPGLAGGTNSGANVLTF. The DNA for the CDR3 is TGTGCCAGCAGCCCCCATCCGGGACTAGCGGGAGGGACCAACTCTGGGGCCAACGTCCTGACTTTC.

The rearrangement joins TRBV19 to TRBJ1-1, with 9 bases lining up with TRBD1. The CDR3 spans 16 residues. The germline gives CDR1 LNHDA, CDR2 SQIVND (reference sequence). The V segment lost 0 bases and the J segment 4 bases; nucleotides outside the gene matches: 6. DNA of the CDR3: TGTGCCAGTAGTATAGACCCAGACAGGGGGTTCACTGAAGCTTTCTTT. This gives the protein CASSIDPDRGFTEAFF.

The V gene is TRBV9, the J gene TRBJ1-1; D is unresolved. This CDR3 spans 12 amino acids. Germline V lookup: CDR1 SGDLS, CDR2 YYNGEE. V was pared by 7 bases and J by 0 bases, with 7 bases between. CDR3 sequence (DNA): TGTGCCAGCGGCAGGTTGAACACTGAAGCTTTCTTT. Translated, it gives CASGRLNTEAFF.

This chain links TRBV7-8 with TRBJ1-2, with D unresolved. Trimming left V 4 bases short and J 1 base short, with 22 bases between. In germline, CDR1 is SGHVS, CDR2 FQNEAQ. CDR3 length: 18 residues. CDR3 sequence reads: CASSSPPGADDFNYGYTF. Here the CDR3 DNA reads TGTGCCAGCAGCTCCCCCCCGGGTGCTGACGATTTTAACTATGGCTACACCTTC.

V gene TRBV3-1 (or the pseudogene TRBV3-2) combines with J gene TRBJ1-4, with D possibly TRBD1 on 5 matching bases. V lost 0 bases, J lost 6 bases, and 11 bases lay in between. Germline V gene data show CDR1 as LGHDT and CDR2 as YNNKEL (reference sequence). The CDR3 loop spans 15 amino acids. Here the CDR3 reads CASSQEWGGDEKLFF. CDR3 nucleotides: TGTGCCAGCAGCCAAGAGTGGGGCGGAGATGAAAAACTGTTTTTT.

The chain carries TRBV6-5 and TRBJ2-1; 8 bases match TRBD1. Germline V gene sequence: CDR1 MNHEY, CDR2 SVGAGI. The V segment lost 6 bases and the J segment 3 bases; nucleotides outside the gene matches: 7. The CDR3 runs to 15 residues. The CDR3 region has the DNA TGTGCCAGCAGAGTACAGGGGGGTGACTACAATGAGCAGTTCTTC. Its protein product is CASRVQGGDYNEQFF.

The CDR3 protein is CASSLGTATRSGELFF. DNA of the CDR3: TGCGCCAGCAGCTTGGGGACAGCAACACGGTCCGGGGAGCTGTTTTTT. The rearrangement joins TRBV5-1 to TRBJ2-2; a possible D gene is TRBD1 (6 bases). CDR1 and CDR2 from the germline V gene are SGHRS and YFSETQ. This CDR3 has 16 residues. Trimming removed 0 bases at V and 6 bases at J, with 15 bases between.

This clone was observed once. The chain combines TRBV5-1 with TRBJ2-7, with D perhaps matching TRBD2 (6 bases). CDR3 length: 16 residues. V dropped 3 bases and J dropped 6 bases, with 22 bases sitting between them. From germline, CDR1 is SGHRS and CDR2 YFSETQ. CDR3 DNA: TGCGCCAGCAGCTCGGGTGATGGAGGGGTCGCAGGCGAGCAGTACTTC. Translation gives CASSSGDGGVAGEQYF.

The rearrangement uses TRBV14 and TRBJ1-2; D is ambiguous. Germline lookup yields CDR1 SGHDN and CDR2 FVKESK. Trimming pared 3 bases from V and 1 base from J, leaving 3 bases between. The CDR3 spans 12 residues. The CDR3 region has the DNA TGTGCCAGCAGCCACGGTAACTATGGCTACACCTTC. Protein: CASSHGNYGYTF.

The chain recombines TRBV27 with TRBJ2-3, with 8 bases that match TRBD2. The germline CDR1 and CDR2 sequences are MNHEY and SMNVEV (reference sequence). Trimming removed 7 bases from V and 1 base from J; junction bases left unmatched: 7. This CDR3 has 15 amino acids. The CDR3 DNA reads TGTGCCAGCACCCCCGGGACTAGGGGCACAGATACGCAGTATTTT. It is translated as CASTPGTRGTDTQYF.

The chain combines TRBV6-5 with TRBJ1-1; 11 nucleotides match TRBD1. Germline V gives CDR1 MNHEY, CDR2 SVGAGI. The CDR3 totals 13 residues. Trimming removed 6 bases from V and 8 bases from J; junction bases left unmatched: 5. CDR3 DNA: TGTGCCAGCAGAACTCGGACAGGGGGCGAAGCTTTCTTT. Protein: CASRTRTGGEAFF.

This chain connects TRBV5-1 to TRBJ2-5, with 10 bases identical to TRBD2. Losses at the gene ends were 1 base for V and 5 bases for J; bases not matched to a gene: 2. CDR3 size: 14 residues. CDR1 SGHRS and CDR2 YFSETQ come from the germline V gene. The CDR3 DNA follows: TGCGCCAGCAGCTTGACTAGCGGGACGGAGACCCAGTACTTC. Protein sequence: CASSLTSGTETQYF.

This chain joins TRBV7-2 and TRBJ2-3; D not resolved. Trimming cost V 3 bases and J 4 bases, with 11 bases left between them. CDR3 size: 14 residues. Germline loops: CDR1 SGHTA, CDR2 FQGNSA. DNA for the CDR3: TGTGCCAGCAGCTTGATCGGTCCGGCAGATACGCAGTATTTT. As protein: CASSLIGPADTQYF.

The sample holds many counts of this clone. V and J are TRBV11-2 and TRBJ1-1; 9 nucleotides line up with TRBD1. CDR1 and CDR2 from the germline V gene are SGHAT and FQNNGV. CDR3 length: 15 amino acids. Trimming at V came to 6 bases and at J to 4 bases, leaving 9 bases not matched to a gene. The DNA for the CDR3 is TGTGCCAGCAGAAAAAAACAGGGGGCGGGCACTGAAGCTTTCTTT. The encoded protein is CASRKKQGAGTEAFF.

The table lists this clone with a few counts. This chain links TRBV19 with TRBJ1-1; no reliable D call. The CDR3 has 13 residues. Germline V gene data show CDR1 as LNHDA and CDR2 as SQIVND (reference sequence). V was trimmed by 4 bases and J by 3 bases, leaving 9 bases between them. Here the CDR3 reads CASSSGQYTEAFF. CDR3 DNA: TGTGCCAGTAGTAGCGGGCAGTACACTGAAGCTTTCTTT.

The gene calls are TRBV5-5 and TRBJ1-1; 9 nucleotides match TRBD1. V trimming: 4 bases; J trimming: 0 bases; junction bases outside the gene matches: 7. Per germline, CDR1 SGHKS and CDR2 YYEKEE (reference sequence). The CDR3 spans 16 residues. In nucleotides, the CDR3 is TGTGCCAGCAGCCTGCGACAGGGGGGTCTGAACACTGAAGCTTTCTTT. This translates into CASSLRQGGLNTEAFF. Full variable domain (remainder filled in from reference TRBV5-5 and TRBJ1-1): DAGVTQSPTHLIKTRGQQVTLRCSPISGHKSVSWYQQVLGQGPQFIFQYYEKEERGRGNFPDRFSARQFPNYSSELNVNALLLGDSALYLCASSLRQGGLNTEAFFGQGTRLTVV.

This clone was recorded only once. The rearrangement links TRBV6-2 or TRBV6-3 to TRBJ2-2; 12 bases align to TRBD2. The CDR3 contains 16 residues. Trimming at V came to 4 bases and at J to 7 bases, leaving 7 bases not matched to a gene. Per germline, CDR1 MNHEY and CDR2 SVGEGT. The DNA of the CDR3 is TGTGCCAGCAGTTCCCGACTAGCGGGAGTCGACGGGGAGCTGTTTTTT. It translates to CASSSRLAGVDGELFF.

V is TRBV29-1 and J is TRBJ1-4; 7 bases map to TRBD1. This CDR3 is 13 amino acids long. Germline assignment: CDR1 SQVTM and CDR2 ANQGSEA. The J segment lost 7 bases and the V segment lost 6 bases, leaving 8 bases of the junction unmatched. The CDR3 nucleotides read TGCAGCGTCCAAAGACAGGGCGGTGAAAAACTGTTTTTT. Protein product: CSVQRQGGEKLFF.